The 4 T cell receptor beta chains in this list originate from one sample, sequenced in a study of cytomegalovirus exposure and HLA in healthy donors. The primer mix had 60 Vbeta and 13 Jbeta primers. Profiling relied on immunoSEQ multiplex PCR, and the TCRdb table lists in-frame clones only, not all of them. The data show about 82,000 clones, with roughly 80% seen just once and 13% held by the top ten. The source material was PBMCs. These receptor sequences come from a human donor in good health.

V is TRBV25-1 and J is TRBJ2-7; 7 bases align to TRBD1. This CDR3 comprises 13 residues. V lost 4 bases, J lost 6 bases, and 6 bases stayed unmatched. CDR1 and CDR2 (germline): MGHDK, SYGVNS. The CDR3 is CASSAKTGFEQYF. Written as DNA, the CDR3 is TGTGCCAGCAGTGCAAAGACAGGGTTCGAGCAGTACTTC.

V and J are TRBV10-3 and TRBJ2-7; perhaps TRBD2 as D (6 bases). This CDR3 region has 15 residues. Trimming cost V 0 bases and J 2 bases, with 11 bases left between them. CDR1 is ENHRY, CDR2 SYGVKD, per germline. CDR3 sequence: CAISESNGGAYEQYF. In nucleotides, the CDR3 is TGTGCCATCAGTGAGTCGAACGGGGGAGCCTACGAGCAGTACTTC.

This sequence joins TRBV7-2 and TRBJ1-5, with 9 nucleotides matching TRBD1. Germline values: CDR1 SGHTA, CDR2 FQGNSA. The CDR3 loop spans 14 amino acids. V was pared by 4 bases and J by 7 bases, with 5 bases of the junction left unmatched. In DNA, the CDR3 is TGTGCCAGCAGCTCGACAGGGGGTGGACAGCCCCAGCATTTT. Its translation: CASSSTGGGQPQHF.

This sequence joins TRBV30 and TRBJ2-2; 10 bases match TRBD1. Germline CDR1 and CDR2: GTSNPN and SVGIG (reference sequence). The CDR3 consists of 15 residues. V shed 3 bases and J 5 bases; nucleotides not matched to a gene: 6. CDR3 DNA: TGTGCCTGGAGGAGGGACAGGGGATCGACCGGGGAGCTGTTTTTT. As protein: CAWRRDRGSTGELFF.